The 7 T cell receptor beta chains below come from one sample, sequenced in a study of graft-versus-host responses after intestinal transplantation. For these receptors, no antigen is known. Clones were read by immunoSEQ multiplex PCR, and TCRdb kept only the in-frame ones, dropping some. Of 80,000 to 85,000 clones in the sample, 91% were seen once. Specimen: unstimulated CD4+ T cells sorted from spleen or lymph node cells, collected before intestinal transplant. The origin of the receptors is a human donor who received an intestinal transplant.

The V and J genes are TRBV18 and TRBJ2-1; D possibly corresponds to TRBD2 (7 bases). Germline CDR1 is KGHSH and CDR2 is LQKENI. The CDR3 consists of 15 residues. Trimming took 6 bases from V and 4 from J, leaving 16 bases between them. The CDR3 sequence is CASSPQGGGYNEQFF. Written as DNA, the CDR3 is TGTGCCAGCTCCCCTCAAGGGGGGGGTTACAATGAGCAGTTCTTC.

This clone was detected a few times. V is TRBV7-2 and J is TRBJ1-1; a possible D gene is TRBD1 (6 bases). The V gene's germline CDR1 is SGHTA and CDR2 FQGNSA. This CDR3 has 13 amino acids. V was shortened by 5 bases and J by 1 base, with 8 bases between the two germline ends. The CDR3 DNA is TGTGCCAGCAGCCAAGGGGGGAACACTGAAGCTTTCTTT. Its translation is CASSQGGNTEAFF.

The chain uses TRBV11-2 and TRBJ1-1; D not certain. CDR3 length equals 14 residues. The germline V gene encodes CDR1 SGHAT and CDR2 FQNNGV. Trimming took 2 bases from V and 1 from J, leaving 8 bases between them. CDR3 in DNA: TGTGCCAGCAGCTTAAGTAGTCCGAACACTGAAGCTTTCTTT. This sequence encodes CASSLSSPNTEAFF.

The DNA of the CDR3 is TGTGCCAGCAGTTCCTCAAGAACGGGAATGAACACTGAAGCTTTCTTT. Translated, it gives CASSSSRTGMNTEAFF. The V and J genes are TRBV6-5 and TRBJ1-1; D gene ambiguous. The CDR3 consists of 16 residues. The germline CDR1 and CDR2 sequences are MNHEY and SVGAGI. V was trimmed by 4 bases and J by 0 bases, leaving 15 bases between them.

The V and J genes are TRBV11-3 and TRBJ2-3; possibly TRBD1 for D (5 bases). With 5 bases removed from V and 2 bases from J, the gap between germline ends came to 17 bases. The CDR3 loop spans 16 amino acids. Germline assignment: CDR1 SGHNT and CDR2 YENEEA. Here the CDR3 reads CASSRRQIIDTDTQYF. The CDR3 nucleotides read TGTGCCAGCAGCCGTCGACAGATCATAGACACAGATACGCAGTATTTT.

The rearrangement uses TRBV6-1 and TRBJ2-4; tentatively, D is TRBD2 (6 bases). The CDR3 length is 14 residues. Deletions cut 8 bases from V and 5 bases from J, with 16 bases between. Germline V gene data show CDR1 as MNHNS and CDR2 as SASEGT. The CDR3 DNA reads TGTGCCAGCGGCGGGGTCGGTTTCGAAAACATTCAGTACTTC. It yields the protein CASGGVGFENIQYF.

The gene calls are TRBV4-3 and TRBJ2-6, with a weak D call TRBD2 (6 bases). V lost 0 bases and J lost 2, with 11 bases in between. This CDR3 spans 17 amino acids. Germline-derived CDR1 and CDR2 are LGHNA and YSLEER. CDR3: CASSQEMTGAGANVLTF. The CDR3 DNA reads TGCGCCAGCAGCCAAGAGATGACGGGGGCTGGGGCCAACGTCCTGACTTTC.